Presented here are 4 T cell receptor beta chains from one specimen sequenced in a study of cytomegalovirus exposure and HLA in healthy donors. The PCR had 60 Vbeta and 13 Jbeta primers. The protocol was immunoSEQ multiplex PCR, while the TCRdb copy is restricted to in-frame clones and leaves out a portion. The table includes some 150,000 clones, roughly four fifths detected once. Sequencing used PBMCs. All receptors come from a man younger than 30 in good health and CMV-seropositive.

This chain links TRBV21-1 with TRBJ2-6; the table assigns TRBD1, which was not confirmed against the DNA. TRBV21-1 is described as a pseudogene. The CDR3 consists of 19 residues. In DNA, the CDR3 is TGTGCCAGCAGCAACGTGGACAGGGTCGGCGCGTCTGGGGCCAACGTCCTGACTTTC. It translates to CASSNVDRVGASGANVLTF.

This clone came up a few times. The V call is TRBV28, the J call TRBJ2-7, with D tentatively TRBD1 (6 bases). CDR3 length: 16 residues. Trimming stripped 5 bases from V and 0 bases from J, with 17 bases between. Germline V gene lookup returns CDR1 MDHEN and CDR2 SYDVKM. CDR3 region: CASSPNPQGSSYEQYF. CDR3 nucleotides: TGTGCCAGCAGTCCAAACCCACAGGGTAGCTCCTACGAGCAGTACTTC. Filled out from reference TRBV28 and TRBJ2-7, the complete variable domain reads DVKVTQSSRYLVKRTGEKVFLECVQDMDHENMFWYRQDPGLGLRLIYFSYDVKMKEKGDIPEGYSVSREKKERFSLILESASTNQTSMYLCASSPNPQGSSYEQYFGPGTRLTVT.

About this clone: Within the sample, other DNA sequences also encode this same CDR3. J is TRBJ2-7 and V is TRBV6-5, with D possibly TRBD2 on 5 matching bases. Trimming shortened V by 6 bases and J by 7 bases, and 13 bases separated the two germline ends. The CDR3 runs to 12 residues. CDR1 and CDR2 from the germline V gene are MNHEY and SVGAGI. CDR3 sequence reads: CASSQTRREQYF. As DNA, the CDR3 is TGTGCCAGCAGCCAGACTCGGAGGGAGCAGTACTTC.

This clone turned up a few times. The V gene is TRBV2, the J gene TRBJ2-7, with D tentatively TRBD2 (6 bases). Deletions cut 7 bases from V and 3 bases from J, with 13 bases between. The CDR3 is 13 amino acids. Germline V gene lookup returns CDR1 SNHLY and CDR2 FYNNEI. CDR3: CASKRDFYYEQYF. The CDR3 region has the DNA TGTGCCAGCAAGAGGGACTTTTACTACGAGCAGTACTTC.